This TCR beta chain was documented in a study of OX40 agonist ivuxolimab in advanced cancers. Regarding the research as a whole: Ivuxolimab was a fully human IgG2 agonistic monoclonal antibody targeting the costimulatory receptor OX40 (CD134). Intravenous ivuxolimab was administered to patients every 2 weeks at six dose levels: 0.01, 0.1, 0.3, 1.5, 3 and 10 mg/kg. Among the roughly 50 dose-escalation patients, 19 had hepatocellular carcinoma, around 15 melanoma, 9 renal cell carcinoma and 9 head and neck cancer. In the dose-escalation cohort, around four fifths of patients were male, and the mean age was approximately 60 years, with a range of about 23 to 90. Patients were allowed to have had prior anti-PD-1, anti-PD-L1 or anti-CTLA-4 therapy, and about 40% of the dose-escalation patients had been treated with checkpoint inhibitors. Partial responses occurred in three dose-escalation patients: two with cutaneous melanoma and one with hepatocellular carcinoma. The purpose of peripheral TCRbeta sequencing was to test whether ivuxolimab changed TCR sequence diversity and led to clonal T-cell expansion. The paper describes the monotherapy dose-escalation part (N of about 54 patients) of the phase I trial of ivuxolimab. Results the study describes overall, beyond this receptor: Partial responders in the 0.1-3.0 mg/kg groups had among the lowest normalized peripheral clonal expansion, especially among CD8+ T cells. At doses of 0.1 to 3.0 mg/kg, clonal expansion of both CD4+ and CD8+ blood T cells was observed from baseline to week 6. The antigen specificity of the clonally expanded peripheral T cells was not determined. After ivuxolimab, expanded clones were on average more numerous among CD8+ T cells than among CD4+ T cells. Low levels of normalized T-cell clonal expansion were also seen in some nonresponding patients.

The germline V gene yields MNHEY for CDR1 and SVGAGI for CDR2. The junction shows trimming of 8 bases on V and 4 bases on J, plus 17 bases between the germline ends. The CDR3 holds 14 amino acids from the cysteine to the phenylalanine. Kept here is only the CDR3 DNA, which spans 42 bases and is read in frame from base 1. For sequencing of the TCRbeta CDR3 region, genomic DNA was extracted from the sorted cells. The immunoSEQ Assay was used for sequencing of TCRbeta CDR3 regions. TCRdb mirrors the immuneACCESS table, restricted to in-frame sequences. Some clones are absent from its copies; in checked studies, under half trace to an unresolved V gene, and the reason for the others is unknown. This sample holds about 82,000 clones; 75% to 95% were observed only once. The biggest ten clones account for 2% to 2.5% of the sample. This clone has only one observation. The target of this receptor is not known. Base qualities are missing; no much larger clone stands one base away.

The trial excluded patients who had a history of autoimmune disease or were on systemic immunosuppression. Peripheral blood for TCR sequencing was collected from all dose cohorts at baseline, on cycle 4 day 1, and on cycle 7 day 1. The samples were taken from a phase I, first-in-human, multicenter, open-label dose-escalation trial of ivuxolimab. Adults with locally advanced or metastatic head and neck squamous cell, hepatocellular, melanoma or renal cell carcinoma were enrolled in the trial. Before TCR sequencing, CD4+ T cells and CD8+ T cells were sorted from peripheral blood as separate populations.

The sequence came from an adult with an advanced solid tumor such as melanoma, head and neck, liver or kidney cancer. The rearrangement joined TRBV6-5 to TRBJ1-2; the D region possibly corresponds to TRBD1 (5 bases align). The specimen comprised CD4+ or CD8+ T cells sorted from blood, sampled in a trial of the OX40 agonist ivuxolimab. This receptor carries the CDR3 CASSMGVRGYGYTF. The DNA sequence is TGTGCCAGCTCCATGGGGGTAAGGGGCTATGGCTACACCTTC.